One sample yielded the 16 T cell receptor beta chains listed below, sequenced in a study of blood T cell repertoires in COVID-19. Sequencing was performed with immunoSEQ multiplex PCR; in TCRdb, only in-frame clones are kept and a portion is missing. The repertoire holds roughly 230,000 clones, with 89% as singletons. The material sequenced was peripheral blood. The receptors shown here come from a woman aged 40 to 50 who had recovered from COVID-19.

This chain links TRBV9 with TRBJ2-1; D is unresolved. Per the germline V gene, CDR1 is SGDLS and CDR2 is YYNGEE. Between the trimmed V and J ends, which lost 3 bases and 9 bases, there was a span of 13 bases. This CDR3 has 13 residues. Here the CDR3 DNA reads TGTGCCAGCAGCGCAGATGGTTCAGGTGAGCAGTTCTTC. Amino acid sequence: CASSADGSGEQFF.

The chain is built from TRBV4-1 and TRBJ1-2, with D perhaps matching TRBD1 (6 bases). V gave up 6 bases and J gave up 3 bases, with 14 bases separating them. Per the germline V gene, CDR1 is MGHRA and CDR2 is YSYEKL. The CDR3 runs 14 residues. CDR3 nucleotide sequence: TGCGCCAGCAGTTATCCAGGGGCCCACTATGGCTACACCTTC. This gives the protein CASSYPGAHYGYTF.

The CDR3 spells CASSLSRVGYTF. CDR3 coding DNA: TGTGCCAGCAGCTTGAGCAGGGTTGGCTACACCTTC. The rearrangement links TRBV11-2 to TRBJ1-2; D is possibly TRBD1 (5 bases). The CDR3 sequence is 12 residues long. Germline CDR1 SGHAT, CDR2 FQNNGV. Trimming shortened V by 3 bases and J by 7 bases, and 9 bases separated the two germline ends. Supplemented by reference TRBV11-2 and TRBJ1-2, the full variable domain reads EAGVAQSPRYKIIEKRQSVAFWCNPISGHATLYWYQQILGQGPKLLIQFQNNGVVDDSQLPKDRFSAERLKGVDSTLKIQPAKLEDSAVYLCASSLSRVGYTFGSGTRLTVV.

The rearrangement uses TRBV29-1 and TRBJ1-2, with 7 bases that match TRBD1. Per the germline V gene, CDR1 is SQVTM and CDR2 is ANQGSEA. Germline trimming cut 5 bases from V and 2 bases from J; bases unmatched to any gene: 5. CDR3 size: 13 residues. CDR3 amino acids: CSVPQGINYGYTF. The CDR3 coding sequence is TGCAGCGTTCCACAGGGGATCAACTATGGCTACACCTTC.

This clone was seen a single time. This rearrangement joins TRBV3-1 (or the pseudogene TRBV3-2) to TRBJ2-5, with D possibly being TRBD2 (7 bases). The V and J ends lost 2 bases and 5 bases respectively, with 12 bases between them. The CDR3 covers 14 residues. The germline gives CDR1 LGHDT, CDR2 YNNKEL (reference sequence). CDR3 amino acids: CASSQYGGQETQYF. CDR3 sequence (DNA): TGTGCCAGCAGCCAATACGGGGGGCAGGAGACCCAGTACTTC.

The chain uses TRBV3-1 (or the pseudogene TRBV3-2) and TRBJ1-2; D might be TRBD1 (6 bases). This CDR3 contains 13 residues. Looked up from germline, CDR1 is LGHDT and CDR2 is YNNKEL (reference sequence). The V end was cut by 3 bases, the J end by 8 bases, with 13 bases between. The CDR3 DNA reads as TGTGCCAGCAGCCATCACAGGGACGGCGGCTACACCTTC. The encoded protein is CASSHHRDGGYTF.

This sequence joins TRBV9 and TRBJ2-5; 8 bases agree with TRBD1. With V trimmed by 2 bases and J by 5 bases, 11 bases remained unmatched. Germline loops: CDR1 SGDLS, CDR2 YYNGEE. This CDR3 comprises 16 residues. As DNA, the CDR3 is TGTGCCAGCAGCGTTCTACAGGGGGGCCTGGGGGAGACCCAGTACTTC. Its translation: CASSVLQGGLGETQYF.

The chain uses TRBV5-5 and TRBJ2-1, with D perhaps TRBD1 (6 bases). Germline V gives CDR1 SGHKS, CDR2 YYEKEE (reference sequence). The ends were cut back, 2 bases at V and 6 bases at J, with 12 bases in the middle. This CDR3 spans 14 amino acids. The CDR3 DNA reads as TGTGCCAGCAGCTTACCCAGGGGCTTCAATGAGCAGTTCTTC. Translation gives CASSLPRGFNEQFF. The variable domain in full, with the rest retrieved from reference TRBV5-5 and TRBJ2-1, is DAGVTQSPTHLIKTRGQQVTLRCSPISGHKSVSWYQQVLGQGPQFIFQYYEKEERGRGNFPDRFSARQFPNYSSELNVNALLLGDSALYLCASSLPRGFNEQFFGPGTRLTVL.

This sequence joins TRBV6-5 and TRBJ2-2; no reliable D call. The CDR3 is 15 residues long. Germline CDR1 is MNHEY and CDR2 is SVGAGI. Trimming removed 8 bases at V and 0 bases at J, with 13 bases between. DNA of the CDR3: TGTGCCAGCGAACTACTATTCGCGAACACCGGGGAGCTGTTTTTT. Protein: CASELLFANTGELFF.

V is TRBV5-4 and J is TRBJ2-5, with D perhaps TRBD1 (5 bases). CDR3 length: 14 amino acids. Trimming removed 7 bases from V and 5 bases from J, with 18 bases in between. In germline, CDR1 is SGHNT, CDR2 YYREEE (reference sequence). The CDR3 region is CASATGALGETQYF. The DNA for the CDR3 is TGTGCCAGCGCTACTGGGGCCCTTGGGGAGACCCAGTACTTC.

This chain links TRBV6-5 with TRBJ1-1; D not certain. Germline CDR1 and CDR2: MNHEY and SVGAGI. Between the trimmed V and J ends, which lost 8 bases and 3 bases, there was a span of 16 bases. This CDR3 has 14 amino acids. CDR3 amino acids: CASVPLRGYTEAFF. The CDR3 bases are TGTGCCAGCGTCCCTCTACGAGGGTACACTGAAGCTTTCTTT.

This chain joins TRBV10-1 and TRBJ2-7, with 7 bases aligning to TRBD1. Germline V gene data show CDR1 as WNHNN and CDR2 as SYGVQD (reference sequence). This CDR3 comprises 14 residues. J was trimmed by 4 bases and V by 7 bases; bases with no gene match: 10. The CDR3, as DNA: TGCGCCAGCAAAGGGACAGCCTTCGTTTACGAGCAGTACTTC. Translating gives CASKGTAFVYEQYF.

This sequence joins TRBV12-3 or TRBV12-4 and TRBJ1-2, with 8 bases matching TRBD1. The CDR3 is 13 residues long. Trimming at V came to 3 bases and at J to 8 bases, leaving 5 bases not matched to a gene. The CDR3 is CASSLDRAFGYTF. The CDR3 coding sequence is TGTGCCAGCAGTTTGGACAGGGCTTTCGGCTACACCTTC.

The chain employs TRBV14 and TRBJ2-1, with 8 bases matching TRBD2. After removal of 0 bases from V and 5 bases from J, the junction contained 12 bases not matched to a gene. Germline CDR1 is SGHDN and CDR2 is FVKESK. The CDR3 contains 18 residues. The CDR3 loop is CASSQDRVREGLNNEQFF. CDR3 DNA: TGTGCCAGCAGCCAAGATAGGGTTCGGGAGGGGTTGAACAATGAGCAGTTCTTC.

The chain couples TRBV6-5 to TRBJ1-1, with TRBD1 matching over 8 bases. The germline CDR1 and CDR2 sequences are MNHEY and SVGAGI. The CDR3 spans 14 residues. Trimming cost V 7 bases and J 4 bases; bases outside gene matches: 8. CDR3 DNA sequence: TGTGCCAGCATTCGGACAGGGTCGTCCACTGAAGCTTTCTTT. Translated, it gives CASIRTGSSTEAFF.

J is TRBJ1-1 and V is TRBV21-1. TRBV21-1 is annotated as a pseudogene. This CDR3 contains 14 residues. The CDR3 here is CASSKVWGGTEAFF. DNA of the CDR3: TGTGCCAGCAGCAAAGTTTGGGGAGGGACTGAAGCTTTCTTT.